Included here is one T cell receptor beta chain sequence, with context. There is no known antigen for this receptor. It has no much larger one-base neighbor in the sample; base qualities were not kept. V gives up 3 bases and J gives up 8 bases, and the segment between their germline ends measures 8 bases. Counted from cysteine to phenylalanine, this CDR3 has 11 amino acids. Here the CDR3 DNA is all that survives: 33 bases in frame from base 1. CDR1 MDHEN and CDR2 SYDVKM are derived from the germline V gene. The method was the immunoSEQ multiplex PCR assay. TCRdb's version of the immuneACCESS table is confined to in-frame rearrangements and falls short of the full clone set. An unresolved V gene accounts for under half of the shortfall where checked; the remainder is of unknown origin. For this sample the table gives approximately 64,000 clones, of which 90% were detected only once. Of the sample, more than 2% falls within the top ten clones.

This sample is part of a study of T cell changes during pregnancy in multiple sclerosis (dated by TCRdb to between 2018 and 2020). About the full investigation: Changes in the T cell repertoire over the course of pregnancy were examined in this study in women with multiple sclerosis.

Sequencing used peripheral blood, obtained in the second trimester of pregnancy. The receptor chain draws on TRBV28 and TRBJ2-7, with no D gene named confidently. This receptor was obtained from a female donor in good health, enrolled as a control in a pregnancy study. The CDR3 corresponds to CASSLTSKQYF. The nucleotide sequence reads TGTGCCAGCAGTTTGACTTCCAAGCAGTACTTC.